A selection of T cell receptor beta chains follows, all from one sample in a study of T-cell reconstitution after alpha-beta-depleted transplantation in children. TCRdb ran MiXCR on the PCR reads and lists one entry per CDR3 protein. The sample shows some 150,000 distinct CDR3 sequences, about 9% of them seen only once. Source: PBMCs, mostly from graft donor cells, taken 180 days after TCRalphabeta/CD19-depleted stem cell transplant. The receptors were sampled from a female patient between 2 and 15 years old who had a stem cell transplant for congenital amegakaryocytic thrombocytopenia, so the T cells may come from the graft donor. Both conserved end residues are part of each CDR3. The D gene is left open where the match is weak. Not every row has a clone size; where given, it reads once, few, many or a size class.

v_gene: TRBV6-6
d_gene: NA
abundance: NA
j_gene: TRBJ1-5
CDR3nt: TGTGCCAGCAGTTCTCTGATAAATCAGCCCCAGCATTTT
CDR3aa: CASSSLINQPQHF

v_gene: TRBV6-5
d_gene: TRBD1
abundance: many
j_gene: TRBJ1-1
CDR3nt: TGTGCCAGCAGTCGGACAGGGGGCGGGAACACTGAAGCTTTCTTT
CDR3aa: CASSRTGGGNTEAFF

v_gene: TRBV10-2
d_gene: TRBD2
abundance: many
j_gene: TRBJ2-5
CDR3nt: TGCGCCAGCAGTAAAGGACTAGCGGGAGGTGCCCAGTACTTC
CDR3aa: CASSKGLAGGAQYF

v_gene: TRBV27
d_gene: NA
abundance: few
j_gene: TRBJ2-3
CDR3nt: TGTGCCAGCAGCCGTGCGTGGACTAGCACAGATACGCAGTATTTT
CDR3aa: CASSRAWTSTDTQYF

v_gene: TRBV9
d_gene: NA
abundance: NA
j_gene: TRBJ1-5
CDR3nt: TGTGCCAGCAGCGCCGGGACACATAGCAATCAGCCCCAGCATTTT
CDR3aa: CASSAGTHSNQPQHF

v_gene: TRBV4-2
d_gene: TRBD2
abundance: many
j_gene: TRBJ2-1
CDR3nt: TGTGCCAGCAGCCAAGAAACTTTGGGGCTAGCGGAAAACAATGAGCAGTTCTTC
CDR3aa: CASSQETLGLAENNEQFF

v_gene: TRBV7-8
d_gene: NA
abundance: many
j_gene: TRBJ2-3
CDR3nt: TGTGCCAGCGGGAACAGGGTTGATACGCAGTATTTT
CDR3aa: CASGNRVDTQYF

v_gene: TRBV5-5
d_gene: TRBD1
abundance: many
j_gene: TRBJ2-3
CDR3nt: TGTGCCAGCAGCTTCGGACAGGGTTCAGATACGCAGTATTTT
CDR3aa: CASSFGQGSDTQYF

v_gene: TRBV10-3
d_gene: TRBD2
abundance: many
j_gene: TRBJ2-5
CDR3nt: TGTGCCATCAGTGATTATAGCGGGGAGCAAGAGACCCAGTACTTC
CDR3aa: CAISDYSGEQETQYF

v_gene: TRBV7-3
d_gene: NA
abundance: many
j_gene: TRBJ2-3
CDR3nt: TGTGCCAGCAGCTTAACTTCTCGAAGAGATACGCAGTATTTT
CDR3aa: CASSLTSRRDTQYF

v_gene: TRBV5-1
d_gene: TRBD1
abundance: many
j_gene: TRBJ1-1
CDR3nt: TGCGCCAGCACCCGGGACAGGAACACTGAAGCTTTCTTT
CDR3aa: CASTRDRNTEAFF

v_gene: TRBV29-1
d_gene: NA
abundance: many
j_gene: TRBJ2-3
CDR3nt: TGCAGCGTCTTGAGTCGGCAGGGGCTCACAGATACGCAGTATTTT
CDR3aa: CSVLSRQGLTDTQYF

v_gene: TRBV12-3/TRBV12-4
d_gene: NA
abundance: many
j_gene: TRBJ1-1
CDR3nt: TGTGCCAGCAGTTTAGGTCCTGAAGCTTTCTTT
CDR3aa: CASSLGPEAFF

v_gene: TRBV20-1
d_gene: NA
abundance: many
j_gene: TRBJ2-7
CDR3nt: TGCAGTGCTCACAGGGCCCCCAACGAGCAGTACTTC
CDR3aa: CSAHRAPNEQYF

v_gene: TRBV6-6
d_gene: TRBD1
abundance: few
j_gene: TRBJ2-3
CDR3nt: TGTGCCAGCAGACAGGAGGGGACAGGTACGCAGTATTTT
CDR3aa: CASRQEGTGTQYF

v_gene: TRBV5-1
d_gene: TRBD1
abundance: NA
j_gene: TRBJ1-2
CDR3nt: TGCGCCAGCAGCTTGGGGGACAGCACTAACTATGGCTACACCTTC
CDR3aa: CASSLGDSTNYGYTF

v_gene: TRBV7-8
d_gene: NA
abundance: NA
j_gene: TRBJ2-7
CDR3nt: TGTGCCAGCAGCTTAAATCCCAGCGACTCGCAGTACTTC
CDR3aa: CASSLNPSDSQYF

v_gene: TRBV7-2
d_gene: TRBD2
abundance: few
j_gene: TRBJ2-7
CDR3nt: TGTGCCAGCAGCTTAGGAGGGACTAGCGGGAGTCACTACGAGCAGTACTTC
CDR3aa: CASSLGGTSGSHYEQYF

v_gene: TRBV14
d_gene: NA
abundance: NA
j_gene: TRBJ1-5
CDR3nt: TGTGCCAGCAGCCAAGATAATTTTCGGCCCCAGCATTTT
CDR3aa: CASSQDNFRPQHF